These T cell receptor beta chains were read from a single sample in a study of blood T cells in healthy people across ages. Using its own MiXCR run on the 5' RACE reads, TCRdb lists one record per CDR3 protein. The sample consists of around 600,000 distinct CDR3 sequences, about 45% of them appearing once. The sequenced material came from blood. Receptors originate from an elderly man in good health. The CDR3 runs from the conserved cysteine through the conserved F or W. Each record gives: D gene, CDR3 length, V gene, J gene, clone size, CDR3 protein, CDR3 DNA. D genes are given only for firm matches. A row's size may be missing; if present it is once, few, many or a size class.

>TRBD1|15|TRBV5-1|TRBJ2-7|NA
CASRPHSGTDYEQYF
TGCGCCAGCAGACCCCACTCCGGGACAGACTACGAGCAGTACTTC
>TRBD2|15|TRBV7-2|TRBJ2-7|NA
CASSLTSGGHDEQYF
TGTGCCAGCAGCCTTACTAGCGGGGGGCACGACGAGCAGTACTTC
>NA|13|TRBV5-1|TRBJ2-3|NA
CASSLPIRDTQYF
TGCGCCAGCAGCTTACCCATTAGAGATACGCAGTATTTT
>NA|14|TRBV10-3|TRBJ2-2|NA
CAISERGNTGELFF
TGTGCCATCAGTGAAAGAGGGAACACCGGGGAGCTGTTTTTT
>NA|13|TRBV5-1|TRBJ2-3|NA
CASSFQGDDTQYF
TGCGCCAGCAGCTTTCAAGGGGATGATACGCAGTATTTT
>NA|16|TRBV5-1|TRBJ1-2|few
CAGSLGPASSIYGYTF
TGCGCCGGCAGCTTGGGCCCAGCCTCCTCAATCTATGGCTACACCTTC
>TRBD2|14|TRBV7-2|TRBJ2-7|NA
CASSPASGRSEQYF
TGTGCCAGCAGCCCTGCGAGCGGGAGAAGCGAGCAGTACTTC
>NA|11|TRBV29-1|TRBJ2-7|NA
CNVHSGNEQYF
TGCAACGTACATAGTGGGAACGAGCAGTACTTC
>NA|15|TRBV3-1|TRBJ1-6|few
CASSQASQGNSPLHF
TGTGCCAGCAGCCAAGCATCACAGGGTAATTCACCCCTCCACTTT
>NA|14|TRBV10-3|TRBJ2-2|once
CAIRGGVSTGELFF
TGTGCCATCAGGGGTGGAGTGAGCACCGGGGAGCTGTTTTTT
>TRBD1|16|TRBV27|TRBJ2-3|NA
CASKIQPRGLATTQYF
TGTGCCAGCAAAATACAACCCAGGGGGCTGGCGACTACGCAGTATTTT
>TRBD1|16|TRBV20-1|TRBJ2-3|NA
CSARTRGQGGADTQYF
TGCAGTGCTAGGACTCGGGGACAGGGAGGTGCAGATACGCAGTATTTT
>TRBD1|12|TRBV6-1|TRBJ1-2|NA
CAGLRDSRFYTF
TGTGCCGGCCTCAGGGACAGCCGATTCTACACCTTC
>TRBD1|14|TRBV7-3|TRBJ2-3|NA
CAGPGTGSTDTRYF
TGTGCCGGCCCCGGGACAGGTAGCACAGATACGCGGTATTTT
>NA|13|TRBV6-5|TRBJ1-1|many
CASAPDDGTEAFF
TGTGCCAGCGCCCCCGATGATGGCACTGAAGCTTTCTTT
>NA|11|TRBV20-1|TRBJ2-1|NA
CSARDRDEQFF
TGCAGTGCTAGAGATCGGGATGAGCAGTTCTTC
>NA|13|TRBV4-3|TRBJ2-3|NA
CASSQDTSDTQYF
TGCGCCAGCAGCCAAGATACGTCAGATACGCAGTATTTT
>NA|15|TRBV7-2|TRBJ2-3|once
CAKTRRDSGTDTQYF
TGTGCCAAAACCCGCCGGGACTCAGGCACAGATACGCAGTATTTT
>NA|17|TRBV4-2|TRBJ2-5|once
CASSQDLGRAAQETQYF
TGTGCCAGCAGCCAAGATTTGGGACGAGCGGCCCAAGAGACCCAGTACTTC